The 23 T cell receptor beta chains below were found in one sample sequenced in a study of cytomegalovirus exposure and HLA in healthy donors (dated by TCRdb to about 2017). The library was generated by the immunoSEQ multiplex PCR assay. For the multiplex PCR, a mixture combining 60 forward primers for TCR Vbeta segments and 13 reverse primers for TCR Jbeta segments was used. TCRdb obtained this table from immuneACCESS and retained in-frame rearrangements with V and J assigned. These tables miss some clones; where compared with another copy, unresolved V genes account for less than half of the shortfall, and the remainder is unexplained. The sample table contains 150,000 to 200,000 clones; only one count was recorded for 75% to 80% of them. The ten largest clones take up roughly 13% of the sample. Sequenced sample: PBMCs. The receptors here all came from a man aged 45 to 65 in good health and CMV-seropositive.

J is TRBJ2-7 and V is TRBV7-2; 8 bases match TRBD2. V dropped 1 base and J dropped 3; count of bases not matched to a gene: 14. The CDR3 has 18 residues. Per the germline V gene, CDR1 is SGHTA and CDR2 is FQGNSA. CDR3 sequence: CASSLGGASGGSSYEQYF. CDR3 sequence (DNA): TGTGCCAGCAGCTTAGGGGGCGCGAGCGGGGGATCAAGCTACGAGCAGTACTTC.

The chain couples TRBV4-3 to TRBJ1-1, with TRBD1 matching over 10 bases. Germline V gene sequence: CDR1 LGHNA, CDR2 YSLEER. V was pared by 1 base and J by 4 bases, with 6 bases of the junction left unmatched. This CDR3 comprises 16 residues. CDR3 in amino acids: CASSQGTGGFPTEAFF. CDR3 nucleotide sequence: TGCGCCAGCAGCCAAGGGACAGGGGGATTTCCCACTGAAGCTTTCTTT.

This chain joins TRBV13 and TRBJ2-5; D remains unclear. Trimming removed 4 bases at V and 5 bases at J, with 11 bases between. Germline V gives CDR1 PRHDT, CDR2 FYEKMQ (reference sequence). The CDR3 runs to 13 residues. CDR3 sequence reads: CASSSPGYETQYF. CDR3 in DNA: TGTGCCAGCAGCTCCCCCGGTTACGAGACCCAGTACTTC.

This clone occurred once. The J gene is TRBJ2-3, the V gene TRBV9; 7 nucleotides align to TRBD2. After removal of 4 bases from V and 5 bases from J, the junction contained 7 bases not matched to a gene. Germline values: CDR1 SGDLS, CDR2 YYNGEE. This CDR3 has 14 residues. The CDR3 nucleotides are TGTGCCAGCAGCCCGTCGCAGCGGGGAGATACGCAGTATTTT. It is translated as CASSPSQRGDTQYF.

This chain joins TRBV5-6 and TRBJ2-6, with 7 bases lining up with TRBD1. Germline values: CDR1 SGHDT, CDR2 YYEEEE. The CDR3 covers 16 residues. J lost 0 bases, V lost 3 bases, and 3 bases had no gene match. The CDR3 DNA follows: TGTGCCAGCAGCTCCGGGACAGCCTCTGGGGCCAACGTCCTGACTTTC. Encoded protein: CASSSGTASGANVLTF.

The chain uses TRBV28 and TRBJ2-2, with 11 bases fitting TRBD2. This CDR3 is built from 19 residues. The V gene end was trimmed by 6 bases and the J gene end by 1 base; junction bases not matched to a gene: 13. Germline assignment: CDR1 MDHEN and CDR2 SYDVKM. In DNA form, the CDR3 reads TGTGCCAGCAGAATCCCAGGGCTAGCGGGGGGCATGAACACCGGGGAGCTGTTTTTT. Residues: CASRIPGLAGGMNTGELFF. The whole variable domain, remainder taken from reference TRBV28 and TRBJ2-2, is DVKVTQSSRYLVKRTGEKVFLECVQDMDHENMFWYRQDPGLGLRLIYFSYDVKMKEKGDIPEGYSVSREKKERFSLILESASTNQTSMYLCASRIPGLAGGMNTGELFFGEGSRLTVL.

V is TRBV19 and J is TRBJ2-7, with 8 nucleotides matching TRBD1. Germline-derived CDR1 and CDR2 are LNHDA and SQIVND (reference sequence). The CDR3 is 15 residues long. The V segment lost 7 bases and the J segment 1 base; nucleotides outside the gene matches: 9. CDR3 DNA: TGTGCCAGTAACCCGGGGACAGGCTCTTCCTACGAGCAGTACTTC. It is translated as CASNPGTGSSYEQYF. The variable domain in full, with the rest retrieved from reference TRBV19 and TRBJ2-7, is DGGITQSPKYLFRKEGQNVTLSCEQNLNHDAMYWYRQDPGQGLRLIYYSQIVNDFQKGDIAEGYSVSREKKESFPLTVTSAQKNPTAFYLCASNPGTGSSYEQYFGPGTRLTVT.

The CDR3 DNA reads as TGTGCCAGCAGTCTCCAGCGGGGGCGCTCCTACAATGAGCAGTTCTTC. As protein: CASSLQRGRSYNEQFF. The chain uses TRBV28 and TRBJ2-1; 8 bases map to TRBD2. The CDR3 has 16 amino acids. Germline CDR1 and CDR2: MDHEN and SYDVKM. Trimming removed 5 bases from V and 0 bases from J; junction bases left unmatched: 6.

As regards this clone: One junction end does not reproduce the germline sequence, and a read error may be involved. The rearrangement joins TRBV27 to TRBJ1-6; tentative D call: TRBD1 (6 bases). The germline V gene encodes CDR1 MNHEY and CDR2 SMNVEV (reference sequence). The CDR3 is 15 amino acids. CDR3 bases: TGCGCGTCGGAGCTGGGGGGGCTTTATAATTCACCCCTCCACTTT. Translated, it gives CASELGGLYNSPLHF.

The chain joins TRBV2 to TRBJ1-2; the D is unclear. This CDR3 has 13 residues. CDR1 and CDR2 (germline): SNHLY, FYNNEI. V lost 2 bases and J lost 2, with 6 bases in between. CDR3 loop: CASSEQMNYGYTF. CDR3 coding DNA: TGTGCCAGCAGTGAACAGATGAACTATGGCTACACCTTC.

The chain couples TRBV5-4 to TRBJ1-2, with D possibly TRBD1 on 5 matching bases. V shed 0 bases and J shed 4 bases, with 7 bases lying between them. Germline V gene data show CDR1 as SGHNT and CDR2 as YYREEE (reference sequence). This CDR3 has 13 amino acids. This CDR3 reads CASSLAGSYGYTF. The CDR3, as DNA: TGTGCCAGCAGCTTGGCAGGGTCCTATGGCTACACCTTC.

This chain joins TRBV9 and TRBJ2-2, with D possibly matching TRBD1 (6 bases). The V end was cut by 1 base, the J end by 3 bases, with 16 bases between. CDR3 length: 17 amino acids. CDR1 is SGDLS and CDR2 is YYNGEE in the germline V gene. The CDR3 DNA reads TGTGCCAGCAGCGTAAGAATGTCAGGGGCCGACACCGGGGAGCTGTTTTTT. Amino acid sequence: CASSVRMSGADTGELFF.

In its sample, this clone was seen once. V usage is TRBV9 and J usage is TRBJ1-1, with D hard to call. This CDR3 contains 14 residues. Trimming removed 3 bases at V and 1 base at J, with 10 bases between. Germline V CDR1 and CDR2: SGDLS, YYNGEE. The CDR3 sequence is CASSGLTRNTEAFF. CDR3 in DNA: TGTGCCAGCAGCGGGTTGACAAGGAACACTGAAGCTTTCTTT.

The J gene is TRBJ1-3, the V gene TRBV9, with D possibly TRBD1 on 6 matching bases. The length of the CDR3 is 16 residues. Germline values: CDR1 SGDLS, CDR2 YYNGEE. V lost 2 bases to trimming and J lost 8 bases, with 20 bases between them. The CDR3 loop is CASSVGRQAMRDTIYF. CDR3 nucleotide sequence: TGTGCCAGCAGCGTCGGGCGACAGGCGATGAGGGACACCATATATTTT.

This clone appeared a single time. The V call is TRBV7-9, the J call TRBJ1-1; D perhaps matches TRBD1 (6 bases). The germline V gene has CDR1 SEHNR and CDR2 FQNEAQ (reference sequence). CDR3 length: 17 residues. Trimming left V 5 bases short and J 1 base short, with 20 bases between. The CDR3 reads CASSQTPGHSPNTEAFF. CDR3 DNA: TGTGCCAGCAGCCAAACCCCGGGACACTCCCCGAACACTGAAGCTTTCTTT. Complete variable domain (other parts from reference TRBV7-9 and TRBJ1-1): DTGVSQNPRHKITKRGQNVTFRCDPISEHNRLYWYRQTLGQGPEFLTYFQNEAQLEKSRLLSDRFSAERPKGSFSTLEIQRTEQGDSAMYLCASSQTPGHSPNTEAFFGQGTRLTVV.

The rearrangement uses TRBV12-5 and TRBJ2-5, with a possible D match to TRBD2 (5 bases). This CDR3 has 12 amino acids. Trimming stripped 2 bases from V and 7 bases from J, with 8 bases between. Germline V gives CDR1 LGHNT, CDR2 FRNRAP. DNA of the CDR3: TGTGCTAGTGGTTTGAGCGGCACGACCCAGTACTTC. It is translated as CASGLSGTTQYF.

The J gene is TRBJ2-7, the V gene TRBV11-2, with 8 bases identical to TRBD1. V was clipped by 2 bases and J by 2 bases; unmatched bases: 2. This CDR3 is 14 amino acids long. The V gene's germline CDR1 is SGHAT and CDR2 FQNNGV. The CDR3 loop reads CASSLSGQAYEQYF. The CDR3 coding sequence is TGTGCCAGCAGCTTATCGGGACAGGCCTACGAGCAGTACTTC.

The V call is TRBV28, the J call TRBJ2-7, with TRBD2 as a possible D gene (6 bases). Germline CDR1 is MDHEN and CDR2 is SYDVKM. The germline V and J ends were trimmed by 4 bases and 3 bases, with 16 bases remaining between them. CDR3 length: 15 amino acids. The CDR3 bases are TGTGCCAGCAGTTCGTGGGGGACGGGAGACTACGAGCAGTACTTC. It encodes CASSSWGTGDYEQYF.

CDR3 sequence reads: CASSEASRDRVFGIGARNTIYF. The CDR3 bases are TGTGCCAGCAGTGAAGCGAGCCGGGACAGGGTATTTGGGATAGGAGCCAGGAACACCATATATTTT. The chain carries TRBV6-1 and TRBJ1-3; the match to TRBD1 covers 9 bases. Germline V lookup: CDR1 MNHNS, CDR2 SASEGT. The CDR3 is 22 amino acids. V was pared by 0 bases and J by 7 bases, with 25 bases of the junction left unmatched.

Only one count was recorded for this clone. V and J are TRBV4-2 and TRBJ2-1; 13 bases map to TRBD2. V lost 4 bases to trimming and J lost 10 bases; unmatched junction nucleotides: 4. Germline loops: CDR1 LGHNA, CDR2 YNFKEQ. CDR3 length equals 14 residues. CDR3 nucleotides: TGTGCCAGCAGCCTGGGACTAGCGGGGACAGAGCAGTTCTTC. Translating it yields CASSLGLAGTEQFF.

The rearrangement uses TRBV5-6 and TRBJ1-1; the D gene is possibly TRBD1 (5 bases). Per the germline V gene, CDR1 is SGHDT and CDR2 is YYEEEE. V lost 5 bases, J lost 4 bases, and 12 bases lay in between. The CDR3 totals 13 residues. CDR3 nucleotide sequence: TGTGCCAGCAGGCCCTGGGGGGTCACTGAAGCTTTCTTT. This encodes CASRPWGVTEAFF.

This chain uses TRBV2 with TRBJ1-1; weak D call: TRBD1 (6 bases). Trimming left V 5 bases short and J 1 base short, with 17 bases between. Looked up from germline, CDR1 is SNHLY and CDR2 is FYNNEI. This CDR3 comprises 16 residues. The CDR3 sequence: CASSLAPGTPNTEAFF. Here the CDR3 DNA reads TGTGCCAGCAGTCTTGCTCCCGGGACACCGAACACTGAAGCTTTCTTT.

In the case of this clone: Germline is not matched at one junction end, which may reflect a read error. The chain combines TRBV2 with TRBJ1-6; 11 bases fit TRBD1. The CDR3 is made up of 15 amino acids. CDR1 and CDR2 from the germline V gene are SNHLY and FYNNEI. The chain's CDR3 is CVSSAGTGGRSPLHF. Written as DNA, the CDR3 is TGTGTCAGCAGTGCCGGGACAGGGGGACGGTCACCCCTCCACTTT.